Listed below are T cell receptor beta chains from one sample, sequenced in a study of T cells in Graves' hyperthyroidism and ophthalmopathy. TCRdb reanalysed the multiplex PCR reads using MiXCR and keeps one entry per CDR3 protein. The sample has under 450,000 distinct CDR3 sequences, more than 15% seen once. The sample taken for sequencing was blood. All receptors derive from a woman younger than 30 with Graves' hyperthyroidism. Each CDR3 is given with its conserved first and last residue. The order of the fields is clone size, J gene, D gene, V gene, CDR3 DNA, CDR3 protein. The D gene is left open where the match is weak. Size is omitted from some rows. Given values are once, few, many or a class for expanded clones.

many	TRBJ2-2	.	TRBV11-2	TGTGCCAGCAGACGTGGGTCCGGAAGGGGGAACACCGGGGAGCTGTTTTTT	CASRRGSGRGNTGELFF
.	TRBJ1-6	.	TRBV6-1	TGTGCCAGCGGACCCGGGACCGTCGATAATTCACCCCTCCACTTT	CASGPGTVDNSPLHF
.	TRBJ1-2	.	TRBV4-3	TGCGCCAGCAGCCAAGATAGTGGGTCCACGGCCTACACCTTC	CASSQDSGSTAYTF
many	TRBJ2-3	.	TRBV6-2/TRBV6-3	TGTGCCAGCAGCGTGACTGGTTCCGCTAGCACAGATACGCAGTATTTT	CASSVTGSASTDTQYF
few	TRBJ1-2	.	TRBV6-5	TGTGCCAGCAGTTACTCGATATGGGTCGGCTACACCTTC	CASSYSIWVGYTF
many	TRBJ1-1	.	TRBV5-6	TGTGCCAGCAGCTTGGTTGGTAACAAAGCTTTCTTT	CASSLVGNKAFF
many	TRBJ2-7	TRBD1	TRBV28	TGTGCCATTGGGTTGGACAGGGTCTACGAGCAGTACTTC	CAIGLDRVYEQYF
many	TRBJ1-2	.	TRBV20-1	TGCAGTGCTACAGGGGAGAACTATGGCTACACCTTC	CSATGENYGYTF
many	TRBJ1-2	.	TRBV6-2/TRBV6-3	TGTGCCAGCAGCGACCCTTCACGAACAGGGCCGTATGGCTACACCTTC	CASSDPSRTGPYGYTF
many	TRBJ1-4	TRBD1	TRBV6-1	TGTGCCAGCAGTCCGGGACAGGGGTTAGGCACTAATGAAAAACTGTTTTTT	CASSPGQGLGTNEKLFF
many	TRBJ1-2	TRBD1	TRBV7-8	TGTGCCAGCAGCTTAGCAGGACAGGTCTATGGCTACACCTTC	CASSLAGQVYGYTF
.	TRBJ2-1	.	TRBV28	TGTGCCAGCAGGGCGGGGGCCCTCTACAATGAGCAGTTCTTC	CASRAGALYNEQFF
many	TRBJ2-5	TRBD1	TRBV20-1	TGCAGTGCTAGAGATAGGATGGGACAGAGACAAGAGACCCAGTACTTC	CSARDRMGQRQETQYF
few	TRBJ2-1	.	TRBV9	TGTGCCAGCAGCGACCCGAATGGGCTTCTCCAAAGCTCCTACAATGAGCAGTTCTTC	CASSDPNGLLQSSYNEQFF
.	TRBJ2-1	TRBD2	TRBV7-2	TGTGCCAGCAGCTTTCGGACTAGCGGGGGTAGGAATGAGCAGTTCTTC	CASSFRTSGGRNEQFF
.	TRBJ1-6	.	TRBV6-2/TRBV6-3	TGTGCCAGCAGAACCGCGGAGGTCCTCAATTCACCCCTCCACTTT	CASRTAEVLNSPLHF
many	TRBJ2-7	.	TRBV2	TGTGCCAGCAGTGAGGCCCCGGGACACAGTATCGAGCAGTACTTC	CASSEAPGHSIEQYF
many	TRBJ2-3	TRBD2	TRBV7-7	TGTGCTAGCAGCCCCTGGACTAGCAGCAGCACAGATACGCAGTATTTT	CASSPWTSSSTDTQYF
many	TRBJ1-1	.	TRBV7-3	TGTGCCAGCAGCCCTGACCCCGATAATGAAGCTTTCTTT	CASSPDPDNEAFF
.	TRBJ2-7	.	TRBV27	TGTGCCAGCAGTTTCGAGGCAGGGGATTCCTACGAGCAGTACTTC	CASSFEAGDSYEQYF
few	TRBJ2-5	.	TRBV3-1	TGTGCCAGCACCGAAAAGAAAGGGGCAGGGGAGACCCAGTACTTC	CASTEKKGAGETQYF
few	TRBJ1-6	.	TRBV4-1	TGCGCCAGCAGCCAAGATCCCCCACCCCTCCACTTT	CASSQDPPPLHF
many	TRBJ1-2	.	TRBV6-1	TGTGCCAGCAGTTCCACGTCAGCTAACTATGGCTACACCTTC	CASSSTSANYGYTF
.	TRBJ1-6	TRBD1	TRBV6-1	TGTGCCAGCAGTCCACAGGGGGGTAATTCACCCCTCCACTTT	CASSPQGGNSPLHF
few	TRBJ2-3	.	TRBV24-1	TGTGCCACCAGTGACCCTTCAAGCACAGATACGCAGTATTTT	CATSDPSSTDTQYF
few	TRBJ1-5	.	TRBV20-1	TGCAGTGCTAGAGTCAGGGTAGATCAGCCCCAGCATTTT	CSARVRVDQPQHF
many	TRBJ2-1	TRBD2	TRBV7-9	TGTGCCAGCAGCGCCAGCTTCCGGACTAGTTTCTCAACCAATGAGCAGTTCTTC	CASSASFRTSFSTNEQFF